Sequencing of this T cell receptor beta chain was carried out in a study of Graves' ophthalmopathy and Graves' hyperthyroidism. Study-level background: Upon initial diagnosis and before any treatment, peripheral blood was collected.

Amplification targeted the TCR beta CDR3 regions, with RNA transcripts as the source material. First-round RT-PCR employed HTBI primers, with a second-round multiplex PCR after it. TCRdb analysed the multiplex PCR reads with MiXCR anew, one entry per CDR3 protein. The sample lists approximately 330,000 distinct CDR3 sequences; about a sixth were seen once. This clonotype was counted at least ten times. This CDR3 has 20 residues. V was shortened by 1 base and J by 2 bases, with 26 bases between the two germline ends. Germline lookup yields CDR1 DFQATT and CDR2 SNEGSKA (reference sequence). The clonotype was recovered from an adult man with Graves' ophthalmopathy. The V and J genes are TRBV20-1 and TRBJ2-2, with TRBD2 as a possible D gene (7 bases). The sequenced sample was peripheral blood. CDR3 coding DNA: TGCAGTGCTAGAGTTGGGGGGGGGCGGACAAGGTCTCGCAACACCGGGGAGCTGTTTTTT. Encoded protein: CSARVGGGRTRSRNTGELFF.